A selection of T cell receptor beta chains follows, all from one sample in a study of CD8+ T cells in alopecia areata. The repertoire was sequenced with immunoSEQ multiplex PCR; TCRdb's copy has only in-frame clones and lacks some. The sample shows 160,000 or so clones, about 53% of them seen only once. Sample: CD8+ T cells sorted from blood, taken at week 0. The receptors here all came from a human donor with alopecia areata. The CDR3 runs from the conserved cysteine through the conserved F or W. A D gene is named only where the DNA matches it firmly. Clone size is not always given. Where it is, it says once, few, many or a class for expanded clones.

CAWSGGGHAPRTEAFF TGTGCCTGGAGCGGAGGTGGGCACGCTCCTCGGACTGAAGCTTTCTTT TRBV30 . TRBJ1-1 .
CASSSIMNTEAFF TGTGCCAGCAGTTCTATCATGAACACTGAAGCTTTCTTT TRBV2 . TRBJ1-1 .
CATSRGTGSSYEQYF TGTGCCACCAGCAGAGGGACAGGGAGTTCCTACGAGCAGTACTTC TRBV15 . TRBJ2-7 TRBD1
CATSRGFNQPQHF TGTGCGACTAGTAGAGGCTTCAATCAGCCCCAGCATTTT TRBV27 . TRBJ1-5 .
CASSVGLIYEQYF TGTGCCAGCAGCGTGGGACTCATCTACGAGCAGTACTTC TRBV7-2 . TRBJ2-7 .
CASSLLAGTQETQYF TGTGCCAGCAGCTTACTAGCGGGGACGCAAGAGACCCAGTACTTC TRBV7-2 . TRBJ2-5 TRBD2
CASSPVQGAEAFF TGTGCCAGCAGCCCAGTTCAGGGAGCTGAAGCTTTCTTT TRBV7-6 . TRBJ1-1 .
CASSSEGWQYF TGCGCCAGCAGCTCCGAGGGATGGCAGTACTTC TRBV5-1 few TRBJ2-7 .
CASSTGKGQFF TGTGCCAGCAGTACCGGTAAGGGGCAGTTCTTC TRBV28 . TRBJ2-1 .
CAWGQGSGDEQFF TGTGCCTGGGGACAGGGCTCGGGGGATGAGCAGTTCTTC TRBV30 . TRBJ2-1 TRBD1
CASSKQGRDQPQHF TGTGCCAGCAGTAAACAGGGAAGAGATCAGCCCCAGCATTTT TRBV27 few TRBJ1-5 .
CASSQLMAYQETQYF TGTGCCAGCAGCCAGTTGATGGCGTACCAAGAGACCCAGTACTTC TRBV5-6 . TRBJ2-5 .
CASDSAYGYTF TGTGCCAGCGACAGTGCCTATGGCTACACCTTC TRBV6-1 . TRBJ1-2 .
CSVGLAGSQETQYF TGCAGCGTTGGGTTAGCGGGGTCCCAAGAGACCCAGTACTTC TRBV29-1 . TRBJ2-5 TRBD2
CASSLGRGTDTQYF TGTGCCAGCAGCTTAGGTAGGGGCACAGATACGCAGTATTTT TRBV13 . TRBJ2-3 .
CSVENTGELFF TGCAGCGTTGAAAACACCGGGGAGCTGTTTTTT TRBV29-1 . TRBJ2-2 .
CASSLRDRGPYEQYF TGTGCCAGCAGCTTGAGGGACAGGGGGCCCTACGAGCAGTACTTC TRBV7-2 many TRBJ2-7 TRBD1
CASSIGTVYEQYF TGTGCCAGCAGCATCGGGACAGTCTACGAGCAGTACTTC TRBV7-2 . TRBJ2-7 TRBD1
CASSQFSGGASDTQYF TGCGCCAGCAGCCAGTTTAGCGGGGGGGCGTCAGATACGCAGTATTTT TRBV4-1 . TRBJ2-3 TRBD2
CASSFKTPTNYGYTF TGTGCCAGCAGTTTCAAGACACCTACTAACTATGGCTACACCTTC TRBV6-6 . TRBJ1-2 .
CASSLGNGGNEQFF TGTGCCAGCAGCTTAGGGAATGGGGGGAATGAGCAGTTCTTC TRBV13 few TRBJ2-1 .
CSVASGSSYNEQFF TGCAGCGTCGCAAGCGGAAGCTCCTACAATGAGCAGTTCTTC TRBV29-1 few TRBJ2-1 .
CATSTGTSNEKLFF TGTGCCACCAGCACCGGGACAAGTAATGAAAAACTGTTTTTT TRBV15 . TRBJ1-4 .
CASSQTRFGVGLAKNIQYF TGTGCCAGCAGCCAAACTAGGTTCGGGGTGGGACTAGCCAAAAACATTCAGTACTTC TRBV7-2 . TRBJ2-4 .
CASTAGQPEAFF TGTGCCAGCACTGCGGGACAGCCTGAAGCTTTCTTT TRBV2 . TRBJ1-1 TRBD1
CASSFLTGDTEAFF TGTGCCAGCAGCTTCTTGACAGGGGATACTGAAGCTTTCTTT TRBV7-2 . TRBJ1-1 TRBD1
CASSPWGREPPYEQYF TGTGCCAGCAGCCCCTGGGGCAGGGAACCCCCCTACGAGCAGTACTTC TRBV11-1 . TRBJ2-7 .
CASSIKPTSHMRGNQPQHF TGTGCCAGCAGCATAAAACCGACCAGCCACATGCGAGGCAATCAGCCCCAGCATTTT TRBV5-6 few TRBJ1-5 .
CASSLVLSDTQYF TGTGCCAGCAGTTTGGTCTTAAGCGATACGCAGTATTTT TRBV27 . TRBJ2-3 .
CAWSEVAGSNIQYF TGTGCCTGGAGTGAGGTGGCAGGGTCAAACATTCAGTACTTC TRBV30 few TRBJ2-4 .
CASSYSAGQVAYEQYF TGTGCCAGCAGTTACTCGGCCGGACAGGTAGCCTACGAGCAGTACTTC TRBV6-5 . TRBJ2-7 TRBD1
CASSLSGETQYF TGCGCCAGCAGCTTGAGCGGCGAGACCCAGTACTTC TRBV5-1 few TRBJ2-5 .
CASSWGKYQPQHF TGTGCCAGCAGTTGGGGAAAGTATCAGCCCCAGCATTTT TRBV27 . TRBJ1-5 .
CSVPSTDSYEQYF TGCAGCGTCCCTTCGACAGACTCCTACGAGCAGTACTTC TRBV29-1 few TRBJ2-7 .
CSAAAYEQFF TGCAGTGCCGCGGCGTATGAGCAGTTCTTC TRBV20-1 . TRBJ2-1 .
CASSEGTSGTDTQYF TGTGCCAGCAGTGAGGGGACTAGCGGAACAGATACGCAGTATTTT TRBV6-4 medium-sized TRBJ2-3 TRBD2
CASSLVGAGRTDTQYF TGTGCCAGCAGCTTAGTAGGGGCGGGTCGCACAGATACGCAGTATTTT TRBV11-2 . TRBJ2-3 .
CASSSGQGGEQFF TGCGCCAGCAGCTCGGGACAGGGCGGTGAGCAGTTCTTC TRBV5-1 . TRBJ2-1 TRBD1
CASSPEPGQGANTGELFF TGTGCCAGCAGCCCCGAGCCGGGACAGGGGGCAAACACCGGGGAGCTGTTTTTT TRBV7-9 . TRBJ2-2 TRBD1
CASSQERTGEAFF TGCGCCAGCAGCCAAGAAAGGACAGGGGAAGCTTTCTTT TRBV4-1 few TRBJ1-1 TRBD1
CASSEAAGAQPQHF TGTGCCAGCAGTGAAGCTGCAGGGGCCCAGCCCCAGCATTTT TRBV2 . TRBJ1-5 .
CASTFRDSGYTF TGTGCCAGCACCTTCCGGGACAGCGGCTACACCTTC TRBV5-4 . TRBJ1-2 TRBD1
CASSVSGTTIHEQFF TGTGCCAGCAGCGTCTCCGGGACTACAATCCATGAGCAGTTCTTC TRBV9 . TRBJ2-1 TRBD2
CAWSVIGDGAEAFF TGTGCCTGGAGTGTAATCGGGGATGGGGCTGAAGCTTTCTTT TRBV30 . TRBJ1-1 .
CSARQGNEAFF TGCAGCGCGAGACAGGGAAATGAAGCTTTCTTT TRBV29-1 few TRBJ1-1 TRBD1
CASSGRGHLATNEKLFF TGTGCTAGTTCCGGCCGTGGGCACCTTGCAACTAATGAAAAACTGTTTTTT TRBV12-5 few TRBJ1-4 .
CAISPLGLEQFF TGTGCCATCAGCCCCTTAGGACTGGAGCAGTTCTTC TRBV10-3 . TRBJ2-1 .
CAWMAGTSDQETQYF TGTGCCTGGATGGCGGGGACTAGCGACCAAGAGACCCAGTACTTC TRBV30 . TRBJ2-5 TRBD2
CASSTDSYGYTF TGCGCCAGCAGCACCGACAGTTATGGCTACACCTTC TRBV5-1 once TRBJ1-2 .
CASSPVVRGETYEQYF TGTGCCAGCAGCCCGGTCGTCAGGGGGGAGACCTACGAGCAGTACTTC TRBV11-2 . TRBJ2-7 .
CSVEQRYGYTF TGCAGCGTTGAACAGAGATATGGCTACACCTTC TRBV29-1 few TRBJ1-2 .
CASSYTTDTQYF TGTGCCAGCAGTTACACCACAGATACGCAGTATTTT TRBV6-6 medium-sized TRBJ2-3 .
CSVGGQISYNEQFF TGCAGCGTTGGGGGACAGATCTCCTACAATGAGCAGTTCTTC TRBV29-1 . TRBJ2-1 TRBD1
CASSPLGSSVEKLFF TGTGCCAGCAGCCCCCTGGGCAGTTCCGTGGAAAAACTGTTTTTT TRBV7-9 . TRBJ1-4 .